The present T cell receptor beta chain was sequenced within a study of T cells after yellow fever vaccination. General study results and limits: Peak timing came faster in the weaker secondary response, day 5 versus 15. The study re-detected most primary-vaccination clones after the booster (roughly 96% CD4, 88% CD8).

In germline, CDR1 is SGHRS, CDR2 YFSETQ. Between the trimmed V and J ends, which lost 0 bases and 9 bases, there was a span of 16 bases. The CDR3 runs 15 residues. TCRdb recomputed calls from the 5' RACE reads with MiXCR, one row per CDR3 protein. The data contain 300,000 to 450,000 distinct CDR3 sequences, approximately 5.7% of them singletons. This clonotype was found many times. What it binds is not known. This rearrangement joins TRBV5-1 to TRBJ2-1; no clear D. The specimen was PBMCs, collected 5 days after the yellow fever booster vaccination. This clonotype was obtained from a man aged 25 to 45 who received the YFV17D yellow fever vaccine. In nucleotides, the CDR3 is TGCGCCAGCAGCTTGGTGGAGTCAGTGGTGAGTGAGCAGTTCTTC. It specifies CASSLVESVVSEQFF.